Listed below are T cell receptor beta chains from one sample, sequenced in a study of shared clonotypes between healthy human individuals. Only in-frame clones appear in the TCRdb table, and some are missing; sequencing was by immunoSEQ multiplex PCR. The sample lists roughly 2.5 million clones, around 90% occurring once. Sample: naive CD4+ T cells sorted from blood. The receptors originated from a man aged 18 to 30 in good health. Each CDR3 is given without its conserved first and last residue. D genes are given only for firm matches. Only part of the rows carry a size: once, few, many, or a class if the clone is expanded.

d_call | v_call | cdr3_length | clone_size | cdr3_aa
NA | TRBV5-1 | 13 | NA | ASSLRQASTDTQY
NA | TRBV30 | 14 | NA | AWTHGDFLLWDTQY
NA | TRBV4-1 | 12 | NA | ASSQVGGYETQY
NA | TRBV5-6 | 14 | NA | ASSFFPGAIAETQY
TRBD1 | TRBV27 | 13 | few | ASSPRTGTRTEAF
TRBD2 | TRBV19 | 12 | NA | ASSIGGRGETQY
TRBD2 | TRBV30 | 10 | NA | AWSGGGETQY
NA | TRBV27 | 12 | NA | ASSSQGEDSPLH
TRBD1 | TRBV2 | 14 | NA | ASSRQGVYSGNTIY
TRBD2 | TRBV7-7 | 13 | NA | ASSLGTSGSNEQF
TRBD1 | TRBV27 | 12 | NA | ASSSGQGPGEQY
TRBD1 | TRBV11-3 | 15 | NA | ASSFFSTGQTYNEQF
TRBD1 | TRBV7-9 | 13 | NA | ASSFPSDRDTEAF
NA | TRBV7-6 | 11 | NA | ASSFVRSGFQF
TRBD1 | TRBV28 | 13 | NA | ASSFADRVRNEQF
NA | TRBV4-1 | 18 | NA | ASSHGGVLQPPEVRGGYT